These 2 T cell receptor beta chains came from one sample sequenced in a study of blood T cell repertoires in COVID-19. The data were produced by immunoSEQ multiplex PCR, yet TCRdb's version contains in-frame clones alone and is incomplete. The table records 250,000 to 300,000 clones, approximately 91% of them present only once. The sequenced sample consisted of peripheral blood. The receptors stem from a woman in her 30s with COVID-19, enrolled during active disease.

The gene calls are TRBV9 and TRBJ2-3; 8 bases are a match to TRBD2. V was clipped by 2 bases and J by 0 bases; unmatched bases: 2. The germline V gene encodes CDR1 SGDLS and CDR2 YYNGEE. The CDR3 runs 15 residues. DNA of the CDR3: TGTGCCAGCAGCGTTTCTAGCGGGAGCACAGATACGCAGTATTTT. Translating it yields CASSVSSGSTDTQYF.

The V gene is TRBV28, the J gene TRBJ1-5, with D unclear. V was cut by 6 bases and J by 5 bases, with 14 bases left in between. Looked up from germline, CDR1 is MDHEN and CDR2 is SYDVKM. The CDR3 runs to 14 residues. The CDR3 nucleotides are TGTGCCAGCAGGGAGGTTTATACGGATCAGCCCCAGCATTTT. It yields the protein CASREVYTDQPQHF.